The rows below give T cell receptor beta chains drawn from one sample of a study of identical twins. TCRdb ran MiXCR on the 5' RACE reads and lists one entry per CDR3 protein. The sample shows 640,000 or so distinct CDR3 sequences, over 5% of them seen only once. Sequenced sample: naive T cells sorted from blood. The receptors originated from a man between 18 and 29 years old in good health. Both conserved end residues are part of each CDR3. Each record gives: V gene, D gene, clone size, J gene, CDR3 DNA, CDR3 protein. The D gene is left open where the match is weak. For some rows the clone size is stated as once, few or many, or as a class when expanded; others skip it.

V: TRBV29-1
D: NA
size: many
J: TRBJ2-3
DNA: TGCAGCGTTGGTCTAGGTTCAGGGGCGCCAGATACGCAGTATTTT
CDR3: CSVGLGSGAPDTQYF

V: TRBV29-1
D: TRBD2
size: many
J: TRBJ2-7
DNA: TGCAGCGTTGAGGCGGGCGGGAGCTCCTACGAGCAGTACTTC
CDR3: CSVEAGGSSYEQYF

V: TRBV20-1
D: TRBD1
size: NA
J: TRBJ1-5
DNA: TGCAGTGCTAGCTTGACAGGGGGCAATCAGCCCCAGCATTTT
CDR3: CSASLTGGNQPQHF

V: TRBV12-3/TRBV12-4
D: TRBD2
size: NA
J: TRBJ2-5
DNA: TGTGCCAGCAGCACCTTGGAGACTAGCAGTCAAGAGACCCAGTACTTC
CDR3: CASSTLETSSQETQYF

V: TRBV7-2
D: NA
size: many
J: TRBJ1-1
DNA: TGTGCCAGCAGCTTAGATGGGGCAGGGAACACTGAAGCTTTCTTT
CDR3: CASSLDGAGNTEAFF

V: TRBV5-5
D: NA
size: NA
J: TRBJ1-6
DNA: TGTGCCAGCAGCCCCGAGCTCGGACTCTTTTCGCCCCTCCACTTT
CDR3: CASSPELGLFSPLHF

V: TRBV5-1
D: TRBD1
size: NA
J: TRBJ2-2
DNA: TGCGCCAGCAACGTGCGGACAGGGTCCGGGGAGCTGTTTTTT
CDR3: CASNVRTGSGELFF

V: TRBV12-3/TRBV12-4
D: NA
size: many
J: TRBJ2-5
DNA: TGTGCCAGCAGTTTAGTAGGCGGCAGGGCTGAGACCCAGTACTTC
CDR3: CASSLVGGRAETQYF

V: TRBV4-2
D: NA
size: many
J: TRBJ2-7
DNA: TGTGCCAGCAGCCAAGTAGGAGGCTTTAACTCCTACGAGCAGTACTTC
CDR3: CASSQVGGFNSYEQYF

V: TRBV20-1
D: TRBD2
size: many
J: TRBJ2-1
DNA: TGCAGTGCCCAATCGACTAGCGGGAGGTACGGTGAGCAGTTCTTC
CDR3: CSAQSTSGRYGEQFF

V: TRBV7-2
D: NA
size: NA
J: TRBJ2-7
DNA: TGTGCCAGCACCCCTCTATCATCCTACGAGCAGTACTTC
CDR3: CASTPLSSYEQYF

V: TRBV7-9
D: TRBD2
size: few
J: TRBJ2-2
DNA: TGTGCCAGCAGCTTACCTAGCGGGAGCGTTAACACCGGGGAGCTGTTTTTT
CDR3: CASSLPSGSVNTGELFF

V: TRBV4-1
D: NA
size: NA
J: TRBJ1-5
DNA: TGCGCCAGCAGCCAAGTCCTTGTCCCACAAAATCAGCCCCAGCATTTT
CDR3: CASSQVLVPQNQPQHF

V: TRBV6-2/TRBV6-3
D: NA
size: many
J: TRBJ2-7
DNA: TGTGCCAGCAGTTCGTTGACGGAGATGTCCTACGAGCAGTACTTC
CDR3: CASSSLTEMSYEQYF

V: TRBV11-2
D: TRBD2
size: NA
J: TRBJ2-1
DNA: TGTGCCAGCAGATCTTATCGACTAGCCCTTTACAATGAGCAGTTCTTC
CDR3: CASRSYRLALYNEQFF

V: TRBV29-1
D: NA
size: many
J: TRBJ2-1
DNA: TGCAGCGTTGAAGTGGCAGGGCCCTCCTACAATGAGCAGTTCTTC
CDR3: CSVEVAGPSYNEQFF

V: TRBV12-3/TRBV12-4
D: NA
size: many
J: TRBJ2-5
DNA: TGTGCCAGCAGTGGACAAGAGACAAGAGGAGAGACCCAGTACTTC
CDR3: CASSGQETRGETQYF

V: TRBV6-2/TRBV6-3
D: NA
size: many
J: TRBJ2-2
DNA: TGTGCCAGCATGAGGGTCACCGGGGAGCTGTTTTTT
CDR3: CASMRVTGELFF

V: TRBV29-1
D: TRBD2
size: few
J: TRBJ2-7
DNA: TGCAGCGTTGCCGTCGGACTAGCCATCTCCTACGAGCAGTACTTC
CDR3: CSVAVGLAISYEQYF

V: TRBV25-1
D: NA
size: many
J: TRBJ1-4
DNA: TGTGCCAGCAGGTCTGGGAGTGCAACTAATGAAAAACTGTTTTTT
CDR3: CASRSGSATNEKLFF

V: TRBV20-1
D: NA
size: many
J: TRBJ2-7
DNA: TGCAGTGCTAGAGATATGAGACAGACCTACGAGCAGTACTTC
CDR3: CSARDMRQTYEQYF

V: TRBV7-8
D: TRBD1
size: many
J: TRBJ1-5
DNA: TGTGCCAGCAGCTCCCCATCTTTGGCAGGGGGGAATCAGCCCCAGCATTTT
CDR3: CASSSPSLAGGNQPQHF

V: TRBV20-1
D: NA
size: NA
J: TRBJ1-6
DNA: TGCAGTGCCAGTCAAGCAGGAAGCGGACCCCTCCACTTT
CDR3: CSASQAGSGPLHF

V: TRBV5-5
D: NA
size: NA
J: TRBJ1-1
DNA: TGTGCCAGCAGCTTAGCCCCAATCACGAACACTGAAGCTTTCTTT
CDR3: CASSLAPITNTEAFF

V: TRBV27
D: TRBD2
size: NA
J: TRBJ2-1
DNA: TGTGCCAGCAGTTTGGGGAGCGGGAGGGCCTACAATGAGCAGTTCTTC
CDR3: CASSLGSGRAYNEQFF

V: TRBV3-1
D: NA
size: few
J: TRBJ2-2
DNA: TGTGCCAGCAGCCAAGGCCGCGGGGCGAACACCGGGGAGCTGTTTTTT
CDR3: CASSQGRGANTGELFF

V: TRBV15
D: NA
size: NA
J: TRBJ2-6
DNA: TGTGCCACCAGCAGAGATCTCTTCCTCGCCTCTGGGGCCAACGTCCTGACTTTC
CDR3: CATSRDLFLASGANVLTF

V: TRBV20-1
D: TRBD2
size: NA
J: TRBJ2-3
DNA: TGCAGTGCTACAAAGACTAGCGGGAGGACAGATACGCAGTATTTT
CDR3: CSATKTSGRTDTQYF

V: TRBV29-1
D: NA
size: many
J: TRBJ2-7
DNA: TGCAGTGGACGGGACCTACTGGGAGAGCAGTACTTC
CDR3: CSGRDLLGEQYF

V: TRBV24-1
D: TRBD1
size: many
J: TRBJ2-5
DNA: TGTGCCACCAGTGTTGATAGTGGGACAGCTTTTGGAGAGACCCAGTACTTC
CDR3: CATSVDSGTAFGETQYF

V: TRBV18
D: NA
size: few
J: TRBJ2-5
DNA: TGTGCCAGCTCGACCGGACAGTACCAAGAGACCCAGTACTTC
CDR3: CASSTGQYQETQYF

V: TRBV25-1
D: NA
size: many
J: TRBJ1-5
DNA: TGTGCCAGCAGTGAAGTCGGTGCAGCTCAGCCCCAGCATTTT
CDR3: CASSEVGAAQPQHF

V: TRBV12-3/TRBV12-4
D: NA
size: many
J: TRBJ2-1
DNA: TGTGCCAGCAGTTTAGCGGAACTAGTCCAGCGCAATGAGCAGTTCTTC
CDR3: CASSLAELVQRNEQFF

V: TRBV3-1
D: TRBD2
size: NA
J: TRBJ2-5
DNA: TGTGCCAGCAGGGGGCTAGCGGATAAAGAGACCCAGTACTTC
CDR3: CASRGLADKETQYF

V: TRBV4-3
D: TRBD2
size: NA
J: TRBJ2-1
DNA: TGCGCCAGCAGTTTAGCGGGAGTAATCAATGAGCAGTTCTTC
CDR3: CASSLAGVINEQFF

V: TRBV11-3
D: TRBD2
size: few
J: TRBJ2-1
DNA: TGTGCCAGCAGCCCCACCGTACTAGCGGGGGGATACAATGAGCAGTTCTTC
CDR3: CASSPTVLAGGYNEQFF

V: TRBV5-1
D: NA
size: NA
J: TRBJ2-1
DNA: TGCGCCAGCAGCTTGGGGGCAGGTACGGATGAGCAGTTCTTC
CDR3: CASSLGAGTDEQFF

V: TRBV29-1
D: NA
size: many
J: TRBJ2-7
DNA: TGCAGCGTTGTGTCAGGACGCTACGAGCAGTACTTC
CDR3: CSVVSGRYEQYF

V: TRBV12-3/TRBV12-4
D: NA
size: few
J: TRBJ2-3
DNA: TGTGCCAGCAGTTTGGTCGGTCAGGGGTTCGCAGATACGCAGTATTTT
CDR3: CASSLVGQGFADTQYF

V: TRBV30
D: TRBD2
size: many
J: TRBJ2-1
DNA: TGTGCCTGGACTAGCGGCCGTGGGTACAATGAGCAGTTCTTC
CDR3: CAWTSGRGYNEQFF

V: TRBV20-1
D: NA
size: many
J: TRBJ2-1
DNA: TGCAGTGCCGACACAGGTTCCAGTGAGCAGTTCTTC
CDR3: CSADTGSSEQFF

V: TRBV29-1
D: TRBD1
size: many
J: TRBJ2-4
DNA: TGCAGCGTCTGGACAGGGGGGGAAAACATTCAGTACTTC
CDR3: CSVWTGGENIQYF

V: TRBV5-1
D: NA
size: NA
J: TRBJ1-1
DNA: TGCGCCAGCTACGCAAGGGAAAACACTGAAGCTTTCTTT
CDR3: CASYARENTEAFF

V: TRBV6-2/TRBV6-3
D: TRBD1
size: many
J: TRBJ1-5
DNA: TGTGCCAGCCTCAAGGGACAGGTACACAATCAGCCCCAGCATTTT
CDR3: CASLKGQVHNQPQHF

V: TRBV4-2
D: TRBD2
size: few
J: TRBJ2-1
DNA: TGTGCCAGCAGCCGCTCCCCCGTAGCGGGAAGCTACAATGAGCAGTTCTTC
CDR3: CASSRSPVAGSYNEQFF

V: TRBV15
D: NA
size: NA
J: TRBJ2-3
DNA: TGTGCCACCAGCGATCACGAGGCCCGGTTAGGAGATACGCAGTATTTT
CDR3: CATSDHEARLGDTQYF

V: TRBV6-1
D: TRBD1
size: many
J: TRBJ2-1
DNA: TGTGCCAGCAGTGACACTGACAGGGGGTTAGGAATTGAGCAGTTCTTC
CDR3: CASSDTDRGLGIEQFF

V: TRBV6-1
D: NA
size: NA
J: TRBJ2-3
DNA: TGTGCCAGCCGTCGGCGGGCCACAGATACGCAGTATTTT
CDR3: CASRRRATDTQYF